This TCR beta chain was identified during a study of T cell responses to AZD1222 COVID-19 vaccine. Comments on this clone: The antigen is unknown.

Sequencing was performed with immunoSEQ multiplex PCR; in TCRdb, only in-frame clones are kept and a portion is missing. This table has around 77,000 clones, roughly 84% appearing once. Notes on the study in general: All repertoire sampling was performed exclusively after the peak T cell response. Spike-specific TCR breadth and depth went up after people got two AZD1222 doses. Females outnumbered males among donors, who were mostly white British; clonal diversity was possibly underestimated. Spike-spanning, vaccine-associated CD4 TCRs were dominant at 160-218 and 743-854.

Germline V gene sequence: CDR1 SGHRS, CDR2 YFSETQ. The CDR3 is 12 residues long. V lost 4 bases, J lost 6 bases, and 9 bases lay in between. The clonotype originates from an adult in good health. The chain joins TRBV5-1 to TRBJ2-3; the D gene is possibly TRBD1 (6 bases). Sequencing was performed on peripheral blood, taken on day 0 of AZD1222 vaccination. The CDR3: CASSTQGDTQYF. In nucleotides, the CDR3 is TGCGCCAGCAGCACCCAGGGGGATACGCAGTATTTT.